Sequencing of this T cell receptor beta chain was carried out in a study of OX40 agonist ivuxolimab in advanced cancers. The CDR3 is 14 amino acids. Trimming stripped 6 bases from V and 1 base from J, with 9 bases between. Germline lookup yields CDR1 SNHLY and CDR2 FYNNEI. This clone was seen a single time. People who had autoimmune disease history or systemic immunosuppression were excluded. Profiling relied on immunoSEQ multiplex PCR, and the TCRdb table lists in-frame clones only, not all of them. This table holds fewer than 85,000 clones, more than 70% found once. The chain links TRBV2 to TRBJ2-2; D perhaps matches TRBD1 (5 bases). The TCR originated in an adult with an advanced solid tumor such as melanoma, head and neck, liver or kidney cancer. The material sequenced was CD4+ or CD8+ T cells sorted from blood, taken in a trial of the OX40 agonist ivuxolimab. The CDR3, as DNA: TGTGCCAGCAGGGTACAGGTGAACACCGGGGAGCTGTTTTTT. Protein product: CASRVQVNTGELFF.